This T cell receptor beta chain originates from a study of blood T cell repertoires in COVID-19. Study-wide context: Sources were T cells, B-cell-depleted T cells, or PBMCs; the material itself was cDNA or gDNA.

Sequenced by immunoSEQ multiplex PCR; TCRdb stores in-frame clones only, minus some. The table lists about 340,000 clones, 86% of them singletons, with roughly 7.2% in the top ten. The sequence came from a woman aged 55-70 years with COVID-19, enrolled during active disease. The sequenced sample consisted of peripheral blood.

This CDR3 is CASSQTGQHYEQYF. The CDR3 bases are TGTGCCAGCAGCCAGACGGGACAGCACTACGAGCAGTACTTC. V and J are TRBV11-3 and TRBJ2-7; 7 nucleotides line up with TRBD1. Trimming at V came to 5 bases and at J to 3 bases, leaving 7 bases not matched to a gene. CDR1 is SGHNT, CDR2 YENEEA, per germline. The CDR3 extends over 14 amino acids.